Following are 25 T cell receptor beta chains from one sample sequenced in a study of T-cell memory formation after mild COVID-19. From the 5' RACE reads, TCRdb called clonotypes with MiXCR, one entry per CDR3 protein. The data contain about 250,000 distinct CDR3 sequences, approximately 18% of them singletons. Sequencing input: PBMCs or a T cell subset sorted from them (not recorded which). These receptors all come from a man between 18 and 29 years old who had mild COVID-19 (a few samples of this study predate the infection). Cell type and time point are not known.

This clonotype was recorded many times. This chain connects TRBV3-1 to TRBJ2-5; D is undetermined. V was shortened by 0 bases and J by 1 base, with 9 bases between the two germline ends. CDR3 size: 15 residues. Germline V gene sequence: CDR1 LGHDT, CDR2 YNNKEL (reference sequence). The CDR3 DNA reads TGTGCCAGCAGCCAAGATCCGTCATCCCAAGAGACCCAGTACTTC. This codes for CASSQDPSSQETQYF.

In this sample, this clonotype turned up a few times. This chain connects TRBV9 to TRBJ1-6; D gene uncertain. V lost 4 bases, J lost 5 bases, and 16 bases lay in between. Per germline, CDR1 SGDLS and CDR2 YYNGEE. This CDR3 has 16 residues. The CDR3 sequence is CASSLGWFGDNSPLHF. CDR3 bases: TGTGCCAGCAGCTTGGGGTGGTTCGGCGATAATTCACCCCTCCACTTT.

V gene TRBV27 combines with J gene TRBJ1-3; 9 positions agree with TRBD1. Germline CDR1 is MNHEY and CDR2 is SMNVEV (reference sequence). J gave up 4 bases and V 8 bases, and 9 bases lay outside the gene matches. The CDR3 consists of 15 residues. The CDR3 protein is CASAPQGAWGNTIYF. The CDR3 region has the DNA TGTGCCAGCGCTCCACAGGGGGCTTGGGGAAACACCATATATTTT.

This clonotype turned up a few times. The chain employs TRBV10-3 and TRBJ2-3; D might be TRBD2 (6 bases). V gave up 10 bases and J gave up 2 bases, with 16 bases separating them. Germline CDR1 and CDR2: ENHRY and SYGVKD. The CDR3 is 14 amino acids. CDR3 protein: CATGPGTVTDTQYF. The CDR3 nucleotides read TGTGCCACCGGCCCCGGGACTGTCACAGATACGCAGTATTTT.

This chain connects TRBV14 to TRBJ2-2; D ambiguous. CDR3 length: 13 residues. The germline V gene encodes CDR1 SGHDN and CDR2 FVKESK. V lost 2 bases, J lost 5 bases, and 6 bases lay in between. CDR3 residues: CASSQSRTGELFF. The CDR3 DNA follows: TGTGCCAGCAGCCAATCGAGGACCGGGGAGCTGTTTTTT.

The chain combines TRBV9 with TRBJ2-3; D unresolved. The CDR3 contains 14 residues. Per germline, CDR1 SGDLS and CDR2 YYNGEE. Trimming left V 3 bases short and J 2 bases short, with 10 bases between. The CDR3, as DNA: TGTGCCAGCAGCGACCCTGGCCTCACAGATACGCAGTATTTT. It codes for CASSDPGLTDTQYF.

The table lists this clonotype with a few counts. The V gene is TRBV5-4, the J gene TRBJ2-1; a weak D match, TRBD2 (5 bases). CDR1 is SGHNT, CDR2 YYREEE, per germline (reference sequence). The CDR3 has 16 amino acids. V lost 0 bases and J lost 3, with 13 bases in between. CDR3 in amino acids: CASSLGTGNHYNEQFF. CDR3 nucleotide sequence: TGTGCCAGCAGCTTGGGGACGGGGAACCACTACAATGAGCAGTTCTTC.

This clonotype has a handful of counts. This sequence joins TRBV15 and TRBJ2-4; unclear D gene. Germline lookup yields CDR1 LNHNV and CDR2 YYDKDF (reference sequence). The V end was cut by 5 bases, the J end by 9 bases, with 20 bases between. The CDR3 is made up of 15 amino acids. The CDR3 protein is CATSPPEGVSAIQYF. As DNA, the CDR3 is TGTGCCACCAGCCCACCCGAAGGAGTGTCTGCCATTCAGTACTTC.

The chain links TRBV28 to TRBJ1-5, with D possibly TRBD1 on 5 matching bases. From germline, CDR1 is MDHEN and CDR2 SYDVKM. This CDR3 has 13 residues. V dropped 2 bases and J dropped 11 bases, with 13 bases sitting between them. CDR3 nucleotide sequence: TGTGCCAGCAGTTTACCGGACTGGGGGGCCCAGCATTTT. As protein: CASSLPDWGAQHF. The full variable domain, in which reference TRBV28 and TRBJ1-5 provide the parts outside the CDR3, is DVKVTQSSRYLVKRTGEKVFLECVQDMDHENMFWYRQDPGLGLRLIYFSYDVKMKEKGDIPEGYSVSREKKERFSLILESASTNQTSMYLCASSLPDWGAQHFGDGTRLSIL.

The rearrangement uses TRBV6-5 and TRBJ2-7; no reliable D call. Per the germline V gene, CDR1 is MNHEY and CDR2 is SVGAGI. Trimming took 6 bases from V and 7 from J, leaving 13 bases between them. CDR3 length: 12 amino acids. The CDR3 loop reads CASSRHRKEQYF. Here the CDR3 DNA reads TGTGCCAGCAGCAGGCACAGAAAAGAGCAGTACTTC.

This clonotype was counted only a few times. The rearrangement links TRBV5-4 to TRBJ2-5; D call uncertain. The germline CDR1 and CDR2 sequences are SGHNT and YYREEE (reference sequence). The germline V and J ends were trimmed by 5 bases and 5 bases, with 16 bases remaining between them. This CDR3 has 14 residues. CDR3 coding DNA: TGTGCCAGCAGTCCAGGCAGTGATGGGGAGACCCAGTACTTC. It codes for CASSPGSDGETQYF.

This clonotype was recorded once. J is TRBJ1-1 and V is TRBV10-3, with 10 bases lining up with TRBD1. The V and J ends lost 6 bases and 0 bases, in that order; junction bases with no gene match: 10. This CDR3 contains 17 residues. Germline values: CDR1 ENHRY, CDR2 SYGVKD. CDR3: CAISRGQGNSMNTEAFF. CDR3 DNA sequence: TGTGCCATCAGCAGGGGACAGGGGAATAGTATGAACACTGAAGCTTTCTTT.

The V and J genes are TRBV20-1 and TRBJ1-1, with a tentative D call TRBD1 (5 bases). Deletions cut 3 bases from V and 4 bases from J, with 12 bases between. In germline, CDR1 is DFQATT, CDR2 SNEGSKA (reference sequence). The CDR3 is made up of 13 amino acids. CDR3 bases: TGCAGTGCTAGGTCCAGGGACGGCACTGAAGCTTTCTTT. It translates to CSARSRDGTEAFF.

The rearrangement joins TRBV4-1 to TRBJ2-3, with unresolved D. From germline, CDR1 is MGHRA and CDR2 YSYEKL. V was trimmed by 0 bases and J by 4 bases, leaving 8 bases between them. The CDR3 has 14 residues. The CDR3 DNA follows: TGCGCCAGCAGCCAAGATCATCCTTCAGATACGCAGTATTTT. This gives the protein CASSQDHPSDTQYF.

V gene TRBV5-4 combines with J gene TRBJ2-1; maybe TRBD1 (5 bases). The germline V and J ends were trimmed by 4 bases and 10 bases, with 9 bases remaining between them. The CDR3 has 11 amino acids. CDR1 is SGHNT, CDR2 YYREEE, per germline (reference sequence). The CDR3 loop reads CASSGAREQFF. In nucleotides, the CDR3 is TGTGCCAGCAGCGGGGCGCGCGAGCAGTTCTTC.

V and J are TRBV6-2 or TRBV6-3 and TRBJ2-3; 12 bases are a match to TRBD2. From germline, CDR1 is MNHEY and CDR2 SVGEGT. The J segment lost 3 bases and the V segment lost 2 bases, leaving 3 bases of the junction unmatched. The CDR3 spans 16 residues. This chain's CDR3 is CASSYTTSGGTDTQYF. The CDR3 DNA is TGTGCCAGCAGTTACACAACTAGCGGGGGGACAGATACGCAGTATTTT.

The chain recombines TRBV9 with TRBJ1-2, with D perhaps matching TRBD1 (5 bases). The CDR3 length is 15 residues. From germline, CDR1 is SGDLS and CDR2 YYNGEE. V was clipped by 0 bases and J by 4 bases, with 13 bases between them. Written as DNA, the CDR3 is TGTGCCAGCAGCGTAGCCCCCAGGGTCGGCTATGGCTACACCTTC. It encodes CASSVAPRVGYGYTF.

This chain joins TRBV4-3 and TRBJ2-3, with unresolved D. CDR3 length: 18 amino acids. CDR1 is LGHNA, CDR2 YSLEER, per germline. Between the trimmed V and J ends, which lost 0 bases and 1 base, there was a span of 17 bases. The CDR3 protein is CASSQDRVVAPRTDTQYF. CDR3 DNA: TGCGCCAGCAGCCAAGATAGAGTTGTTGCCCCCCGCACAGATACGCAGTATTTT.

This clonotype showed up just a few times. This chain connects TRBV4-1 to TRBJ2-1; possible D gene TRBD2, 7 bases. The CDR3 has 15 amino acids. Trimming took off 2 bases at V and 8 bases at J, with 16 bases between the two ends. In germline, CDR1 is MGHRA, CDR2 YSYEKL. DNA of the CDR3: TGCGCCAGCAGCCAACCCCGGGGGAGGGGGGATGAGCAGTTCTTC. It codes for CASSQPRGRGDEQFF.

This clonotype was observed a few times. The chain employs TRBV12-5 and TRBJ2-2; the match to TRBD1 covers 7 bases. The ends lost 5 bases at V and 8 bases at J; junction bases unmatched: 14. The CDR3 sequence is 16 residues long. CDR1 and CDR2 (germline): LGHNT, FRNRAP. CDR3 DNA sequence: TGTGCTAGTGGTCAATTCAACAGGGGTGGTCGGGGGGAGCTGTTTTTT. It encodes CASGQFNRGGRGELFF.

This chain connects TRBV6-4 to TRBJ1-5; the match to TRBD1 covers 7 bases. Germline assignment: CDR1 MRHNA and CDR2 SNTAGT. The CDR3 sequence is 12 residues long. V trimming: 10 bases; J trimming: 7 bases; junction bases outside the gene matches: 7. CDR3 loop: CANDRDGQPQHF. The CDR3 coding sequence is TGTGCCAACGACAGGGACGGGCAGCCCCAGCATTTT.

The chain combines TRBV28 with TRBJ1-2; no definite D call. Trimming took 6 bases from V and 3 from J, leaving 11 bases between them. The CDR3 is made up of 13 amino acids. Germline assignment: CDR1 MDHEN and CDR2 SYDVKM. The CDR3 here is CASSQTPDYGYTF. As DNA, the CDR3 is TGTGCCAGCAGCCAGACGCCTGACTATGGCTACACCTTC.

CDR3 region: CASSKSGTGRNYGYTF. CDR3 nucleotides: TGTGCCAGCAGTAAATCAGGGACAGGTCGGAACTATGGCTACACCTTC. The chain carries TRBV6-5 and TRBJ1-2, with TRBD1 matching 8 bases. V dropped 5 bases and J dropped 2; count of bases not matched to a gene: 10. This CDR3 contains 16 residues. Germline CDR1 MNHEY, CDR2 SVGAGI.

This clonotype came up many times. The gene calls are TRBV20-1 and TRBJ2-7, with 8 nucleotides matching TRBD2. The junction had 5 bases not matched to a gene; V was cut back by 1 base and J by 3 bases. The CDR3 spans 14 residues. The germline V gene encodes CDR1 DFQATT and CDR2 SNEGSKA (reference sequence). The CDR3 DNA is TGCAGTGCTAGAGCCGGGACTAGAAGCTACGAGCAGTACTTC. The encoded protein is CSARAGTRSYEQYF.

V gene TRBV7-9 combines with J gene TRBJ1-2; 9 bases align to TRBD1. In germline, CDR1 is SEHNR, CDR2 FQNEAQ (reference sequence). The CDR3 loop spans 16 amino acids. V gave up 3 bases and J gave up 5 bases; unmatched junction bases: 10. As DNA, the CDR3 is TGTGCCAGCAGCTTTGGCTCTCCGGGACAGGGATATGGCTACACCTTC. It codes for CASSFGSPGQGYGYTF.